The 17 T cell receptor beta chains listed next were all sequenced from one sample in a study of neurological immune-mediated disorders. MiXCR, run by TCRdb on the 5' RACE reads, gives a single entry per CDR3 protein. The sample includes approximately 60,000 distinct CDR3 sequences, about 4% of them seen just once. The sequencing sample was made of PBMCs. Source of these receptors: a man between 45 and 60 years old with multiple sclerosis.

This clonotype was seen repeatedly, ten times or more. This sequence joins TRBV20-1 and TRBJ2-5; TRBD2 matches 12 bases. Germline V gives CDR1 DFQATT, CDR2 SNEGSKA (reference sequence). V lost 3 bases to trimming and J lost 2 bases; unmatched junction nucleotides: 10. The CDR3 loop spans 17 amino acids. The CDR3: CSARPASGRGAQETQYF. The CDR3 bases are TGCAGTGCTAGGCCGGCTAGCGGGAGGGGGGCTCAAGAGACCCAGTACTTC.

A note on this clonotype: The germline gene is not matched at one end of the junction; a read error may be the cause. The chain couples TRBV3-1 to TRBJ1-6; no clear D gene. This CDR3 has 11 residues. Per germline, CDR1 LGHDT and CDR2 YNNKEL (reference sequence). Here the CDR3 reads CASSQDSPLNF. Written as DNA, the CDR3 is TGTGCCAGCAGCCAAGATTCACCCCTCAACTTT.

This clonotype was recorded many times. The chain joins TRBV5-1 to TRBJ1-6; D remains unclear. CDR3 length equals 13 residues. CDR1 and CDR2 from the germline V gene are SGHRS and YFSETQ. Trimming pared 0 bases from V and 9 bases from J, leaving 7 bases between. CDR3 nucleotide sequence: TGCGCCAGCAGCTTGGATGGCGCTTCACCCCTCCACTTT. Translating it yields CASSLDGASPLHF.

This clonotype was seen many times. The chain is built from TRBV12-3 or TRBV12-4 and TRBJ1-1; the match to TRBD1 covers 7 bases. The junction had 18 bases not matched to a gene; V was cut back by 6 bases and J by 5 bases. The CDR3 covers 17 residues. The CDR3 bases are TGTGCCAGCAGCCAAGAACAGGGGCTGGGAGGTGGAACTGAAGCTTTCTTT. It specifies CASSQEQGLGGGTEAFF.

This clonotype was seen a few times. This may stem from a read error, because a much larger clone lies one nucleotide away. The chain uses TRBV6-4 and TRBJ2-3; D gene unclear. The germline V and J ends were trimmed by 0 bases and 2 bases, with 9 bases remaining between them. Germline assignment: CDR1 MRHNA and CDR2 SNTAGT. This CDR3 contains 15 residues. This CDR3 is CASSDSVEFTDTQYF. CDR3 DNA: TGTGCCAGCAGTGACTCGGTAGAATTCACAGATACGCAGTATTTT.

The chain uses TRBV28 and TRBJ2-2; 9 nucleotides line up with TRBD2. J gave up 6 bases and V 6 bases, and 8 bases lay outside the gene matches. The V gene's germline CDR1 is MDHEN and CDR2 SYDVKM. The CDR3 covers 15 residues. CDR3 in DNA: TGTGCCAGCAGGCCTAGCGGGAAGTATTCCGGGGAGCTGTTTTTT. It translates to CASRPSGKYSGELFF.

This clonotype has at least ten counts. The V call is TRBV3-1, the J call TRBJ2-2; D is undetermined. This CDR3 comprises 11 residues. Germline-derived CDR1 and CDR2 are LGHDT and YNNKEL (reference sequence). V lost 7 bases and J 3 bases, leaving 3 bases between the germline ends. CDR3 protein: CASTYTGELFF. CDR3 sequence (DNA): TGTGCCAGCACTTACACCGGGGAGCTGTTTTTT.

There are many counts of this clonotype. The chain employs TRBV28 and TRBJ1-2; D is undetermined. CDR1 MDHEN and CDR2 SYDVKM come from the germline V gene. The CDR3 length is 15 residues. Trimming took off 3 bases at V and 0 bases at J, with 11 bases between the two ends. CDR3 nucleotide sequence: TGTGCCAGCAGTTTCTGGTCAGCTACTAACTATGGCTACACCTTC. Amino acid sequence: CASSFWSATNYGYTF.

This clonotype has at least ten counts. A read error may account for a junction end that differs from germline. V gene TRBV6-5 combines with J gene TRBJ1-6; D remains unclear. The germline CDR1 and CDR2 sequences are MNHEY and SVGAGI. CDR3 length: 16 amino acids. DNA for the CDR3: TGTGCCAGCAGTTATCAAGGAAACTCCTATAATTCACCCCTCAACTTT. It is translated as CASSYQGNSYNSPLNF.

This clonotype has at least ten counts. The chain has TRBV10-3 and TRBJ2-6; D gene ambiguous. V was clipped by 9 bases and J by 1 base, with 1 base between them. Germline lookup yields CDR1 ENHRY and CDR2 SYGVKD. This CDR3 is 11 amino acids long. The CDR3 DNA sequence: TGTGCCATTTCTGGGGCCAACGTCCTGACTTTC. Residues: CAISGANVLTF.

This clonotype was seen ten or more times. The chain employs TRBV5-1 and TRBJ1-4; D gene unclear. The CDR3 length is 13 residues. V lost 5 bases to trimming and J lost 4 bases, with 9 bases between them. Germline assignment: CDR1 SGHRS and CDR2 YFSETQ. DNA of the CDR3: TGCGCCAGCAGAGCCAGGAATAATGAAAAACTGTTTTTT. As protein: CASRARNNEKLFF.

This clonotype was detected ten times or more. The rearrangement uses TRBV2 and TRBJ1-5; tentative D call: TRBD1 (6 bases). V lost 4 bases to trimming and J lost 2 bases, with 15 bases between them. The CDR3 has 16 amino acids. Germline-derived CDR1 and CDR2 are SNHLY and FYNNEI. This chain's CDR3 is CASSGNPDRRNQPQHF. The DNA of the CDR3 is TGTGCCAGCAGTGGGAACCCAGACAGGCGCAATCAGCCCCAGCATTTT.

This clonotype was recorded at least ten times. The chain uses TRBV5-1 and TRBJ2-3; 12 bases align to TRBD2. There are 16 residues in the CDR3. Germline V gene lookup returns CDR1 SGHRS and CDR2 YFSETQ. The J segment lost 4 bases and the V segment lost 0 bases, leaving 3 bases of the junction unmatched. The CDR3 is CASSLGLAGVADTQYF. CDR3 nucleotide sequence: TGCGCCAGCAGCTTGGGACTAGCGGGAGTAGCAGATACGCAGTATTTT.

This clonotype was seen many times. V is TRBV15 and J is TRBJ1-5; D is ambiguous. With 0 bases removed from V and 11 bases from J, the gap between germline ends came to 14 bases. Germline CDR1 reads LNHNV; CDR2 reads YYDKDF (reference sequence). CDR3 length equals 14 residues. Here the CDR3 DNA reads TGTGCCACCAGCAGAGATTCCAGCCAGAGAGCCCAGCATTTT. Translating gives CATSRDSSQRAQHF.

This chain links TRBV10-2 with TRBJ2-2; perhaps TRBD1 as D (6 bases). Germline CDR1 and CDR2: WSHSY and SAAADI. The V end was cut by 6 bases, the J end by 0 bases, with 14 bases between. This CDR3 is 16 amino acids long. The CDR3 DNA reads as TGCGCCAGCAGATCCGGGACACGGGCGAACACCGGGGAGCTGTTTTTT. As protein: CASRSGTRANTGELFF.

The chain recombines TRBV6-6 with TRBJ2-7; 8 nucleotides match TRBD2. This CDR3 is built from 15 residues. J was trimmed by 4 bases and V by 5 bases; bases with no gene match: 10. Per germline, CDR1 MNHNY and CDR2 SVGAGI (reference sequence). Written as DNA, the CDR3 is TGTGCCAGCAGTCTATCCGGGACTAGACAATACGAGCAGTACTTC. This gives the protein CASSLSGTRQYEQYF.

This clonotype was observed at least ten times. The junction differs from germline at one of its ends, possibly a read error. The chain links TRBV28 to TRBJ2-2, with D maybe TRBD2 (5 bases). There are 15 residues in the CDR3. From germline, CDR1 is MDHEN and CDR2 SYDVKM. CDR3 DNA: TGTGCCAGCAGTTTAGGTGGGCAGCACACCGGGGAGCTGTTTTTC. Translating it yields CASSLGGQHTGELFF.